This passage covers 27 T cell receptor beta chains from one sample sequenced in a study of breast tumors, draining lymph nodes, adjacent tissues. TCRdb independently ran MiXCR on the multiplex PCR reads; one entry per CDR3 protein. The sample has approximately 63,000 distinct CDR3 sequences, around 52% seen once. The sample comprised breast tumor tissue. The receptors come from a female donor with breast cancer. Some clones in this sample may be carry-over from other donors' samples.

The V gene is TRBV11-1, the J gene TRBJ2-5; possible D gene TRBD1, 5 bases. The CDR3 covers 18 residues. V gave up 4 bases and J gave up 3 bases, with 24 bases separating them. Germline-derived CDR1 and CDR2 are SGHAT and FQDESV (reference sequence). CDR3 DNA sequence: TGTGCCAGCAGCTCAGCCTATACGCAGGGCGTGGGGAAAGAGACCCAGTACTTC. Amino acids: CASSSAYTQGVGKETQYF.

The CDR3 coding sequence is TGTGCCAGCAGCCAGAGGACCGGGACTAGCGGCTCTGGGGCCAACGTCCTGACTTTC. It specifies CASSQRTGTSGSGANVLTF. The J gene is TRBJ2-6, the V gene TRBV7-2, with 11 bases that match TRBD2. Germline trimming cut 5 bases from V and 0 bases from J; bases unmatched to any gene: 9. Germline lookup yields CDR1 SGHTA and CDR2 FQGNSA. This CDR3 is 19 amino acids long.

V is TRBV6-5 and J is TRBJ1-1; 12 bases map to TRBD1. The CDR3 spans 15 residues. Germline loops: CDR1 MNHEY, CDR2 SVGAGI. Losses at the gene ends were 10 bases for V and 3 bases for J; bases not matched to a gene: 9. The CDR3 is CATRRDRGRDTEAFF. The CDR3 coding sequence is TGTGCCACCCGTCGGGACAGGGGGCGCGACACTGAAGCTTTCTTT.

Worth noting for this clonotype: The conserved phenylalanine or tryptophan normally closing the CDR3 is absent here, so this likely arose from a read error. The chain is built from TRBV19 and TRBJ2-6, with no clear D. CDR3 size: 16 residues. Germline CDR1 and CDR2: LNHDA and SQIVND (reference sequence). The DNA for the CDR3 is TGTGCCCGTAGTAGCTGGAGTAGGACTGGGGCCAACGTCCTGACTTCC. Protein: CARSSWSRTGANVLTS.

The table lists this clonotype with many counts. The chain couples TRBV30 to TRBJ1-6, with D unclear. V lost 0 bases and J 7 bases, leaving 7 bases between the germline ends. CDR1 and CDR2 from the germline V gene are GTSNPN and SVGIG (reference sequence). The CDR3 consists of 13 residues. The CDR3 here is CAWSVVRNSPLHF. Written as DNA, the CDR3 is TGTGCCTGGAGTGTAGTGAGGAATTCACCCCTCCACTTT.

This clonotype appeared many times. The V call is TRBV30, the J call TRBJ1-1; unclear D gene. Trimming stripped 4 bases from V and 3 bases from J, with 12 bases between. Germline CDR1 GTSNPN, CDR2 SVGIG (reference sequence). CDR3 length: 13 amino acids. The CDR3 DNA is TGTGCCTGGAACGCCCGGGTGGACACTGAAGCTTTCTTT. It translates to CAWNARVDTEAFF.

The chain combines TRBV24-1 with TRBJ2-1; D not resolved. CDR1 is KGHDR, CDR2 SFDVKD, per germline. The CDR3 has 14 amino acids. Trimming removed 3 bases from V and 5 bases from J, with 10 bases in between. DNA of the CDR3: TGTGCCACCAGTGATCGACGGACCCACAATGAGCAGTTCTTC. The encoded protein is CATSDRRTHNEQFF.

With regard to this clonotype: One junction end disagrees with the germline gene, perhaps due to a read error. CDR3 loop: CGARPRDRGWGKLFF. CDR3 DNA sequence: TGCGGTGCTAGACCGAGGGACAGGGGTTGGGGAAAACTGTTTTTT. The chain couples TRBV20-1 to TRBJ1-4; 10 positions match TRBD1. The CDR3 sequence is 15 residues long. Germline values: CDR1 DFQATT, CDR2 SNEGSKA (reference sequence).

As to this clonotype: The conserved final phenylalanine or tryptophan is absent from the CDR3, which likely points to a read error. V usage is TRBV7-3 and J usage is TRBJ2-2, with a weak D call TRBD2 (6 bases). CDR3 length: 14 amino acids. The germline V gene encodes CDR1 SGHTA and CDR2 FQGTGA. The DNA of the CDR3 is TGTGCCAGCAGCTTAACTAGCGGCACCGGGGGGCTGTTTCTT. Translation: CASSLTSGTGGLFL.

The chain is built from TRBV12-1 and TRBJ2-5; TRBD2 is taken as the D call from the table, unchecked against the DNA. TRBV12-1 counts as a pseudogene. This CDR3 contains 17 residues. The chain's CDR3 is CASSHGAAVAGCETRYF. As DNA, the CDR3 is TGTGCCAGTAGCCACGGGGCGGCGGTAGCGGGATGCGAGACCCGGTACTTC.

This chain connects TRBV29-1 to TRBJ2-5; D gene uncertain. The CDR3 length is 12 residues. V was cut by 3 bases and J by 5 bases, with 10 bases left in between. Germline assignment: CDR1 SQVTM and CDR2 ANQGSEA. The CDR3 spells CSVDFGRETQYF. The CDR3 DNA sequence: TGCAGCGTTGACTTTGGGCGGGAGACCCAGTACTTC.

This clonotype was recorded only once. The chain carries TRBV12-3 or TRBV12-4 and TRBJ2-5, with D possibly TRBD1 on 6 matching bases. This CDR3 contains 14 residues. The germline V and J ends were trimmed by 5 bases and 0 bases, with 10 bases remaining between them. CDR3 nucleotides: TGTGCCAGCAGTCCCTACAGGGACCAAGAGACCCAGTACTTC. This encodes CASSPYRDQETQYF.

This clonotype was recorded only once. The chain uses TRBV7-2 and TRBJ2-3, with D maybe TRBD1 (6 bases). The CDR3 contains 12 residues. Germline CDR1 is SGHTA and CDR2 is FQGNSA. The V end lost 4 bases, the J end lost 10 bases, and 12 bases lay between the germline ends. The CDR3 reads CASSSGRGSQYF. As DNA, the CDR3 is TGTGCCAGCAGCTCCGGTAGGGGGTCGCAGTATTTT.

This clonotype has at least ten counts. The chain carries TRBV2 and TRBJ2-7; TRBD2 aligns across 9 bases. Trimming took 6 bases from V and 2 from J; bases not matched to a gene: 11. Germline CDR1 and CDR2: SNHLY and FYNNEI. This CDR3 contains 16 residues. Written as DNA, the CDR3 is TGTGCCAGCAGGGCCGACTTAGCGGGAGAGACCTACGAGCAGTACTTC. Translated: CASRADLAGETYEQYF.

This clonotype appeared many times. DNA for the CDR3: TGTGCCAGCAGCCACCCTAGCGGGAGGGCCAACATTCAGTACTTC. Protein: CASSHPSGRANIQYF. The chain joins TRBV7-2 to TRBJ2-4; 12 bases align to TRBD2. This CDR3 region has 15 residues. The germline V gene encodes CDR1 SGHTA and CDR2 FQGNSA. V trimming: 5 bases; J trimming: 7 bases; junction bases outside the gene matches: 6.

This clonotype has just a few counts. The chain has TRBV29-1 and TRBJ1-2, with 7 positions matching TRBD1. The CDR3 sequence is 12 residues long. Per germline, CDR1 SQVTM and CDR2 ANQGSEA. The CDR3 sequence: CSSTGDNYGYTF. The CDR3 DNA is TGCAGTTCTACAGGGGACAACTATGGCTACACCTTC.

Worth noting for this clonotype: One junction end disagrees with the germline gene, perhaps due to a read error. The CDR3 spells CASSHISGNTVYF. The CDR3 DNA reads TGTGCCAGCAGTCACATCTCTGGAAACACCGTATATTTT. This chain links TRBV6-1 with TRBJ1-3; D ambiguous. The germline V gene has CDR1 MNHNS and CDR2 SASEGT. The CDR3 is made up of 13 amino acids.

The rearrangement uses TRBV15 and TRBJ1-2; D remains unclear. The CDR3 consists of 13 residues. Germline V gives CDR1 LNHNV, CDR2 YYDKDF (reference sequence). The V end lost 0 bases, the J end lost 8 bases, and 10 bases lay between the germline ends. DNA for the CDR3: TGTGCCACCAGCAGAGATCCCCAGGAGGGCTACACCTTC. Protein: CATSRDPQEGYTF.

V is TRBV6-1 and J is TRBJ2-1, with D unclear. Germline-derived CDR1 and CDR2 are MNHNS and SASEGT. The length of the CDR3 is 12 residues. Trimming removed 3 bases at V and 11 bases at J, with 11 bases between. CDR3 sequence reads: CASSEADQKQFF. Written as DNA, the CDR3 is TGTGCCAGCAGTGAGGCAGACCAAAAGCAGTTCTTC.

J is TRBJ2-3 and V is TRBV2; 14 bases are a match to TRBD2. Germline V gene data show CDR1 as SNHLY and CDR2 as FYNNEI. The CDR3 is 17 residues long. V dropped 6 bases and J dropped 4; count of bases not matched to a gene: 9. As DNA, the CDR3 is TGTGCCAGCAGGTTGACTAGCGGGGGGGCGTTTGCAGATACGCAGTATTTT. Translated: CASRLTSGGAFADTQYF.

The V gene is TRBV2, the J gene TRBJ2-1; 14 bases match TRBD2. Germline V gives CDR1 SNHLY, CDR2 FYNNEI. Trimming at V came to 0 bases and at J to 6 bases, leaving 1 base not matched to a gene. The CDR3 consists of 16 residues. CDR3: CASSEAGLAGVNEQFF. CDR3 DNA sequence: TGTGCCAGCAGTGAAGCGGGACTAGCGGGGGTCAATGAGCAGTTCTTC.

This clonotype was counted many times. This chain links TRBV15 with TRBJ1-5; D unresolved. Trimming removed 5 bases at V and 2 bases at J, with 7 bases between. This CDR3 region has 13 residues. The germline V gene has CDR1 LNHNV and CDR2 YYDKDF (reference sequence). The CDR3 nucleotides read TGTGCCACCAGCGGCAGTGGCAATCAGCCCCAGCATTTT. The encoded protein is CATSGSGNQPQHF.

The genes are TRBV5-1 and TRBJ2-2; TRBD1 is a possible D gene (5 bases). Germline loops: CDR1 SGHRS, CDR2 YFSETQ. V lost 3 bases and J 5 bases, leaving 8 bases between the germline ends. The CDR3 loop spans 13 amino acids. CDR3 in DNA: TGCGCCAGCAGCTATACAGGAACCGGGGAGCTGTTTTTT. This translates into CASSYTGTGELFF.

The V call is TRBV20-1, the J call TRBJ1-5, with TRBD1 matching over 7 bases. Germline loops: CDR1 DFQATT, CDR2 SNEGSKA (reference sequence). The CDR3 extends over 14 amino acids. J gave up 4 bases and V 6 bases, and 9 bases lay outside the gene matches. The CDR3: CSANIGTANQPQHF. The CDR3 bases are TGCAGTGCCAATATCGGGACAGCAAATCAGCCCCAGCATTTT.

The V and J genes are TRBV29-1 and TRBJ2-5, with 10 positions matching TRBD1. After removal of 4 bases from V and 7 bases from J, the junction contained 12 bases not matched to a gene. The CDR3 covers 15 residues. Germline assignment: CDR1 SQVTM and CDR2 ANQGSEA. The CDR3 region has the DNA TGCAGCGTTGTTTACGGGACAGGGGATTATGGGACCCAGTACTTC. This encodes CSVVYGTGDYGTQYF.

This clonotype came up many times. The rearrangement uses TRBV6-6 and TRBJ2-7, with unresolved D. The germline CDR1 and CDR2 sequences are MNHNY and SVGAGI (reference sequence). V gave up 5 bases and J gave up 1 base, with 9 bases separating them. The CDR3 has 13 residues. The CDR3 bases are TGTGCCAGCAGTCCCCGCCTTTCCTACGAGCAGTACTTC. This sequence encodes CASSPRLSYEQYF.

The chain recombines TRBV5-1 with TRBJ2-7, with D perhaps matching TRBD1 or TRBD2 (7 bases each). Germline values: CDR1 SGHRS, CDR2 YFSETQ. V dropped 4 bases and J dropped 3 bases, with 26 bases sitting between them. This CDR3 is built from 18 residues. The CDR3 coding sequence is TGCGCCAGCAGCGGGTGGGACAGCTACACCGGGGGGAGCTACGAGCAGTACTTC. The encoded protein is CASSGWDSYTGGSYEQYF.